What follows are 6 T cell receptor beta chains derived from one specimen sequenced in a study of T cell responses to AZD1222 COVID-19 vaccine. Produced via immunoSEQ multiplex PCR; TCRdb's table is partial and in-frame only. The table shows some 91,000 clones, with 89% occurring only once. The sample was peripheral blood, taken on day 0 of AZD1222 vaccination. These receptors were taken from an adult in good health.

On this clone itself: One junction end does not reproduce the germline sequence, and a read error may be involved. The chain is built from TRBV9 and TRBJ2-7, with a tentative D call TRBD1 (6 bases). There are 15 residues in the CDR3. The germline gives CDR1 SGDLS, CDR2 YYNGEE. The CDR3 DNA reads as TGTGCCAGCAGCGTAGGAGTGGGGGCCTCCAACGAGCAGTACTTC. It is translated as CASSVGVGASNEQYF.

The chain employs TRBV6-1 and TRBJ1-3; D is possibly TRBD1 (5 bases). CDR1 is MNHNS, CDR2 SASEGT, per germline. This CDR3 region has 16 residues. Trimming stripped 4 bases from V and 2 bases from J, with 15 bases between. The CDR3 bases are TGTGCCAGCAGTGCCGACAGACCGGTAACTGGAAACACCATATATTTT. Translating gives CASSADRPVTGNTIYF.

The genes are TRBV11-2 and TRBJ1-2; D gene unclear. Germline CDR1 reads SGHAT; CDR2 reads FQNNGV. V lost 0 bases and J 3 bases, leaving 20 bases between the germline ends. CDR3 length: 18 residues. CDR3 sequence reads: CASSLDMYFAPSHYGYTF. The CDR3 DNA sequence: TGTGCCAGCAGCTTAGATATGTACTTCGCTCCAAGCCACTATGGCTACACCTTC.

The chain is built from TRBV9 and TRBJ2-2, with 7 bases that match TRBD1. The CDR3 consists of 16 residues. J gave up 0 bases and V 2 bases, and 4 bases lay outside the gene matches. Germline CDR1 SGDLS, CDR2 YYNGEE. Written as DNA, the CDR3 is TGTGCCAGCAGCGTCCAGGGGGACACGAACACCGGGGAGCTGTTTTTT. Protein: CASSVQGDTNTGELFF.

The V gene is TRBV29-1, the J gene TRBJ2-1; 11 bases line up with TRBD2. CDR3 length: 15 residues. Looked up from germline, CDR1 is SQVTM and CDR2 is ANQGSEA. The ends lost 6 bases at V and 10 bases at J; junction bases unmatched: 14. CDR3: CSVGLAEFLEREQFF. The CDR3 nucleotides are TGCAGCGTGGGACTAGCGGAATTTTTAGAAAGGGAGCAGTTCTTC.

The chain is built from TRBV18 and TRBJ1-3; possibly TRBD1 for D (5 bases). CDR3 length equals 14 residues. V was clipped by 8 bases and J by 1 base, with 12 bases between them. Germline V CDR1 and CDR2: KGHSH, LQKENI. The CDR3 protein is CASKRQRSGNTIYF. The CDR3 DNA reads TGTGCCAGCAAGAGACAGAGGTCTGGAAACACCATATATTTT.